The 30 T cell receptor beta chains listed next were all sequenced from one sample in a study of blood T cell repertoires in COVID-19. Profiled with immunoSEQ multiplex PCR; TCRdb holds only in-frame clones, not every one. Here the sample spans under 200,000 clones, approximately 79% being singletons. Sequencing was carried out using peripheral blood. The receptor source for this set is a woman aged 80 or over with acute or convalescent COVID-19.

The V call is TRBV3-1 (or the pseudogene TRBV3-2), the J call TRBJ2-7; perhaps TRBD1 as D (6 bases). Germline CDR1 is LGHDT and CDR2 is YNNKEL (reference sequence). This CDR3 region has 17 residues. Deletions cut 1 base from V and 2 bases from J, with 18 bases between. CDR3 region: CASSQGRRRTVPYEQYF. CDR3 bases: TGTGCCAGCAGCCAAGGGAGACGAAGGACAGTCCCCTACGAGCAGTACTTC.

Regarding this clone: At the DNA level, this CDR3 is encoded by other sequences in the same sample as well. The chain carries TRBV5-4 and TRBJ2-1, with 8 bases fitting TRBD2. This CDR3 comprises 15 residues. Germline CDR1 and CDR2: SGHNT and YYREEE (reference sequence). After removal of 4 bases from V and 0 bases from J, the junction contained 3 bases not matched to a gene. The CDR3 nucleotides read TGTGCCAGCAGCCTGAGCGGGAGCTCCTACAATGAGCAGTTCTTC. It yields the protein CASSLSGSSYNEQFF.

The V gene is TRBV18, the J gene TRBJ2-7, with 7 nucleotides matching TRBD1. The germline gives CDR1 KGHSH, CDR2 LQKENI. This CDR3 comprises 15 residues. J gave up 0 bases and V 6 bases, and 8 bases lay outside the gene matches. CDR3 sequence: CASSHYRDSSYEQYF. In DNA form, the CDR3 reads TGTGCCAGCTCTCATTACCGGGACAGCTCCTACGAGCAGTACTTC.

This clone appeared a single time. V and J are TRBV6-5 and TRBJ1-1; D is unclear. V was trimmed by 2 bases and J by 2 bases, leaving 9 bases between them. Germline lookup yields CDR1 MNHEY and CDR2 SVGAGI. The CDR3 is 14 residues long. CDR3 DNA sequence: TGTGCCAGCAGTTACCAGACACATAACACTGAAGCTTTCTTT. Its translation is CASSYQTHNTEAFF.

The V gene is TRBV10-3, the J gene TRBJ2-7; D unresolved. V lost 5 bases to trimming and J lost 3 bases, with 8 bases between them. Germline V CDR1 and CDR2: ENHRY, SYGVKD. This CDR3 contains 12 residues. This CDR3 is CAISRDIYEQYF. CDR3 in DNA: TGTGCCATCAGTAGAGACATCTACGAGCAGTACTTC.

The DNA for the CDR3 is TGTGCCAGCAGCTACAGGTTGGACACTGAAGCTTTCTTT. Translation: CASSYRLDTEAFF. The rearrangement joins TRBV7-9 to TRBJ1-1; a possible D gene is TRBD1 (5 bases). The V and J ends lost 4 bases and 3 bases respectively, with 9 bases between them. CDR1 is SEHNR, CDR2 FQNEAQ, per germline (reference sequence). The CDR3 runs 13 residues.

J is TRBJ2-6 and V is TRBV3-1 (or the pseudogene TRBV3-2); 7 nucleotides match TRBD2. This CDR3 has 16 amino acids. With V trimmed by 6 bases and J by 2 bases, 7 bases remained unmatched. Per germline, CDR1 LGHDT and CDR2 YNNKEL (reference sequence). The DNA for the CDR3 is TGTGCCAGCAGATCTCGGGGGGTGCCTGGGGCCAACGTCCTGACTTTC. It translates to CASRSRGVPGANVLTF.

CDR3: CASSASQETQYF. CDR3 DNA sequence: TGTGCCAGCAGTGCGTCACAAGAGACCCAGTACTTC. The chain couples TRBV27 to TRBJ2-5; D uncertain. V shed 5 bases and J shed 2 bases, with 6 bases lying between them. This CDR3 spans 12 amino acids. From germline, CDR1 is MNHEY and CDR2 SMNVEV (reference sequence).

The chain combines TRBV25-1 with TRBJ2-7; 7 bases line up with TRBD1. This CDR3 is built from 12 residues. The trim removed 4 bases at V and 7 bases at J, leaving 4 bases unmatched. The germline V gene has CDR1 MGHDK and CDR2 SYGVNS. In nucleotides, the CDR3 is TGTGCCAGCAGTGTTACAGGGGAAGAGCAGTACTTC. Its translation: CASSVTGEEQYF.

The chain employs TRBV6-2 or TRBV6-3 and TRBJ2-5, with D possibly matching TRBD1 (7 bases). Germline assignment: CDR1 MNHEY and CDR2 SVGEGT. The ends were cut back, 7 bases at V and 7 bases at J, with 28 bases in the middle. The CDR3 is 17 residues long. The CDR3 sequence is CASTPLTGGGGPGTQYF. CDR3 sequence (DNA): TGTGCCAGCACCCCTCTGACGGGTGGAGGGGGCCCAGGGACCCAGTACTTC.

The chain couples TRBV7-2 to TRBJ1-2; 8 bases agree with TRBD1. Germline V gene sequence: CDR1 SGHTA, CDR2 FQGNSA. The CDR3 contains 13 residues. Trimming cost V 7 bases and J 2 bases; bases outside gene matches: 3. CDR3 bases: TGTGCCAGCACACGGGACAGGAACTATGGCTACACCTTC. This gives the protein CASTRDRNYGYTF. The variable domain in full, completed from reference TRBV7-2 and TRBJ1-2, reads GAGVSQSPSNKVTEKGKDVELRCDPISGHTALYWYRQSLGQGLEFLIYFQGNSAPDKSGLPSDRFSAERTGGSVSTLTIQRTQQEDSAVYLCASTRDRNYGYTFGSGTRLTVV.

J is TRBJ1-1 and V is TRBV29-1; D is undetermined. Trimming stripped 7 bases from V and 1 base from J, with 13 bases between. This CDR3 contains 13 residues. Germline V lookup: CDR1 SQVTM, CDR2 ANQGSEA. CDR3 bases: TGCAGCGGGATGCTACAGCCGAACACTGAAGCTTTCTTT. It encodes CSGMLQPNTEAFF.

This clone was found a few times. The V gene is TRBV7-9, the J gene TRBJ1-2; 8 nucleotides match TRBD1. The CDR3 runs to 13 residues. Germline values: CDR1 SEHNR, CDR2 FQNEAQ (reference sequence). Losses at the gene ends were 2 bases for V and 5 bases for J; bases not matched to a gene: 1. The CDR3 is CASSLQGAYGYTF. In DNA form, the CDR3 reads TGTGCCAGCAGCTTACAGGGGGCTTATGGCTACACCTTC.

The gene calls are TRBV6-2 or TRBV6-3 and TRBJ2-3; D is perhaps TRBD2 (6 bases). The CDR3 extends over 14 amino acids. CDR1 MNHEY and CDR2 SVGEGT come from the germline V gene. The V end lost 6 bases, the J end lost 4 bases, and 14 bases lay between the germline ends. The CDR3 reads CASSHGSEADTQYF. As DNA, the CDR3 is TGTGCCAGCAGCCACGGGAGTGAGGCAGATACGCAGTATTTT.

In this sample, this clone turned up once. The genes are TRBV28 and TRBJ1-1, with D maybe TRBD1 (5 bases). Trimming pared 5 bases from V and 1 base from J, leaving 14 bases between. The germline V gene has CDR1 MDHEN and CDR2 SYDVKM. The CDR3 consists of 15 residues. The chain's CDR3 is CASSLRTGRNTEAFF. The CDR3 DNA reads as TGTGCCAGCAGTCTGCGCACAGGCAGGAACACTGAAGCTTTCTTT.

The gene calls are TRBV24-1 and TRBJ2-2; 8 bases match TRBD2. The CDR3 extends over 14 amino acids. Germline lookup yields CDR1 KGHDR and CDR2 SFDVKD. Germline trimming cut 8 bases from V and 6 bases from J; bases unmatched to any gene: 7. The CDR3 region has the DNA TGTGCCACCATGACCGGGAGGGCCCCCGGGGAGCTGTTTTTT. Translated: CATMTGRAPGELFF.

This rearrangement joins TRBV28 to TRBJ1-2; D remains unclear. V dropped 3 bases and J dropped 1 base, with 15 bases sitting between them. Germline CDR1 is MDHEN and CDR2 is SYDVKM. The CDR3 sequence is 16 residues long. CDR3 sequence (DNA): TGTGCCAGCAGTTTCTCATCTGTGGGAGATAACTATGGCTACACCTTC. This codes for CASSFSSVGDNYGYTF.

The rearrangement joins TRBV2 to TRBJ2-7; 7 bases map to TRBD2. The junction had 15 bases not matched to a gene; V was cut back by 7 bases and J by 9 bases. Germline V lookup: CDR1 SNHLY, CDR2 FYNNEI. This CDR3 has 14 amino acids. CDR3 sequence reads: CASNPGGPSMGQYF. The CDR3 DNA is TGTGCCAGCAATCCGGGAGGTCCTTCGATGGGGCAGTACTTC.

V usage is TRBV20-1 and J usage is TRBJ2-3; 9 bases map to TRBD2. The V gene end was trimmed by 3 bases and the J gene end by 4 bases; junction bases not matched to a gene: 11. This CDR3 has 16 residues. CDR1 and CDR2 (germline): DFQATT, SNEGSKA (reference sequence). The CDR3 sequence: CSASDVAGGGADTQYF. The CDR3 DNA follows: TGCAGTGCTAGTGATGTCGCGGGAGGGGGGGCAGATACGCAGTATTTT.

V and J are TRBV5-1 and TRBJ2-7; TRBD2 matches at 12 bases. Looked up from germline, CDR1 is SGHRS and CDR2 is YFSETQ. With 3 bases clipped from V and 0 bases from J, the junction kept 4 bases outside the gene matches. The CDR3 covers 16 residues. The CDR3 spells CASSSASGRDSYEQYF. The CDR3 DNA reads as TGCGCCAGCAGCTCTGCTAGCGGGAGGGACTCCTACGAGCAGTACTTC.

This chain uses TRBV6-1 with TRBJ2-7, with TRBD2 matching over 13 bases. V lost 0 bases to trimming and J lost 5 bases; unmatched junction nucleotides: 13. The CDR3 sequence is 19 residues long. Germline V gene sequence: CDR1 MNHNS, CDR2 SASEGT. CDR3 sequence: CASSEAGVRLAGGPNEQYF. The CDR3 region has the DNA TGTGCCAGCAGTGAAGCGGGGGTCCGACTAGCGGGAGGCCCCAACGAGCAGTACTTC.

The chain has TRBV5-1 and TRBJ2-3, with 8 bases lining up with TRBD1. The CDR3 loop spans 14 amino acids. The germline V gene encodes CDR1 SGHRS and CDR2 YFSETQ. The J segment lost 3 bases and the V segment lost 9 bases, leaving 9 bases of the junction unmatched. CDR3 DNA: TGCGCCACCAAGGACAGGGAAAATACAGATACGCAGTATTTT. It encodes CATKDRENTDTQYF. Drawing the rest from reference TRBV5-1 and TRBJ2-3, the complete variable domain is KAGVTQTPRYLIKTRGQQVTLSCSPISGHRSVSWYQQTPGQGLQFLFEYFSETQRNKGNFPGRFSGRQFSNSRSEMNVSTLELGDSALYLCATKDRENTDTQYFGPGTRLTVL.

The rearrangement joins TRBV27 to TRBJ2-5, with TRBD2 identical over 12 bases. Germline trimming cut 1 base from V and 4 bases from J; bases unmatched to any gene: 4. The CDR3 spans 16 residues. The germline V gene has CDR1 MNHEY and CDR2 SMNVEV (reference sequence). The CDR3 nucleotides read TGTGCCAGCAGTTTATTTCTAGCGGGGGGGGGAGAGACCCAGTACTTC. This translates into CASSLFLAGGGETQYF.

The chain couples TRBV13 to TRBJ2-7; D is perhaps TRBD2 (5 bases). This CDR3 comprises 15 residues. The germline V gene encodes CDR1 PRHDT and CDR2 FYEKMQ (reference sequence). Trimming cost V 4 bases and J 0 bases, with 13 bases left between them. CDR3 nucleotides: TGTGCCAGCAGCTGGCGATCGGGGAGCTCCTACGAGCAGTACTTC. Protein product: CASSWRSGSSYEQYF.

The chain couples TRBV27 to TRBJ2-7; TRBD1 agrees at 8 bases. The trim removed 2 bases at V and 3 bases at J, leaving 3 bases unmatched. The CDR3 loop spans 14 amino acids. The germline gives CDR1 MNHEY, CDR2 SMNVEV (reference sequence). The CDR3 DNA sequence: TGTGCCAGCAGTTTAAAAGACAGGGGCTACGAGCAGTACTTC. This translates into CASSLKDRGYEQYF.

The chain employs TRBV7-9 and TRBJ2-7; perhaps TRBD2 as D (6 bases). Germline CDR1 SEHNR, CDR2 FQNEAQ (reference sequence). The CDR3 sequence is 16 residues long. V lost 5 bases and J 5 bases, leaving 22 bases between the germline ends. The CDR3 protein is CASSQGTSSLSHEQYF. The CDR3 bases are TGTGCCAGCAGCCAAGGGACTTCCTCATTGTCCCACGAGCAGTACTTC.

The chain joins TRBV6-5 to TRBJ2-5, with a tentative D call TRBD1 (6 bases). The CDR3 is 15 residues long. The germline V gene encodes CDR1 MNHEY and CDR2 SVGAGI. V was clipped by 0 bases and J by 4 bases, with 12 bases between them. DNA of the CDR3: TGTGCCAGCAGTTACTCAAACAGGGTGGGAGAGACCCAGTACTTC. It translates to CASSYSNRVGETQYF.

The chain links TRBV7-9 to TRBJ2-7, with unresolved D. CDR1 is SEHNR, CDR2 FQNEAQ, per germline (reference sequence). Trimming removed 1 base from V and 2 bases from J, with 12 bases in between. The CDR3 runs 15 residues. CDR3 region: CASSLVRFPAYEQYF. The CDR3 bases are TGTGCCAGCAGCTTAGTGAGGTTCCCGGCCTACGAGCAGTACTTC.

The V and J genes are TRBV5-1 and TRBJ2-7, with a tentative D call TRBD1 (6 bases). The germline V gene encodes CDR1 SGHRS and CDR2 YFSETQ. The V end lost 5 bases, the J end lost 0 bases, and 18 bases lay between the germline ends. This CDR3 has 16 amino acids. The CDR3 DNA reads TGCGCCAGCAGTAAGGTGGGGACACCGGACTCCTACGAGCAGTACTTC. Protein product: CASSKVGTPDSYEQYF.

The rearrangement uses TRBV7-3 and TRBJ2-7; 9 positions match TRBD2. Trimming took 5 bases from V and 8 from J; bases not matched to a gene: 13. Germline V CDR1 and CDR2: SGHTA, FQGTGA. CDR3 length equals 15 residues. The CDR3 DNA follows: TGTGCCAGCAGCCCAACGACTAGCGGCAATCCTCAGCAGTACTTC. It yields the protein CASSPTTSGNPQQYF.